Sequencing of this TCR beta chain was carried out in a study of T cells in Graves' hyperthyroidism and ophthalmopathy. The CDR3 has 16 residues. The germline CDR1 and CDR2 sequences are MDHEN and SYDVKM. Trimming at V came to 2 bases and at J to 8 bases, leaving 8 bases not matched to a gene. In this sample, this clonotype turned up a few times. The investigators amplified TCR beta CDR3 regions from RNA transcripts. Initially, a first-round RT-PCR of the TCR CDR3 employed the HTBI primer set. TCRdb redid the calling of the multiplex PCR reads with MiXCR, one entry per CDR3 protein. The table lists around 400,000 distinct CDR3 sequences, approximately 16% of them singletons, with approximately 19% in the top ten.

The source material was blood. This TCR came from a woman aged 55-75 years with Graves' ophthalmopathy. This chain uses TRBV28 with TRBJ2-1; 11 bases fit TRBD1. CDR3 sequence: CASSLTGTGGGDEQFF. CDR3 DNA sequence: TGTGCCAGCAGTTTAACCGGGACAGGGGGTGGGGATGAGCAGTTCTTC.